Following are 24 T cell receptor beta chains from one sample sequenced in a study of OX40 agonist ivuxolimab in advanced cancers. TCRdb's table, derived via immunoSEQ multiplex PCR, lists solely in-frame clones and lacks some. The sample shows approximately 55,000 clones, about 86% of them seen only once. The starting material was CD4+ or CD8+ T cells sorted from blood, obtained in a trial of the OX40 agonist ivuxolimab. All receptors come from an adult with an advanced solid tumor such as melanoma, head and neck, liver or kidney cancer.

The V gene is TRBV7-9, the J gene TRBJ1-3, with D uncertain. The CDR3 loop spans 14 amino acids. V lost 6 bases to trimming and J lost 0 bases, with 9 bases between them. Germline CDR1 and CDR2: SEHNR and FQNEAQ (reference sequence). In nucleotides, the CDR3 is TGTGCCAGCAGTATTTGGGGCTCTGGAAACACCATATATTTT. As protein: CASSIWGSGNTIYF. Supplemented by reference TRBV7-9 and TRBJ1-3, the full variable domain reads DTGVSQNPRHKITKRGQNVTFRCDPISEHNRLYWYRQTLGQGPEFLTYFQNEAQLEKSRLLSDRFSAERPKGSFSTLEIQRTEQGDSAMYLCASSIWGSGNTIYFGEGSWLTVV.

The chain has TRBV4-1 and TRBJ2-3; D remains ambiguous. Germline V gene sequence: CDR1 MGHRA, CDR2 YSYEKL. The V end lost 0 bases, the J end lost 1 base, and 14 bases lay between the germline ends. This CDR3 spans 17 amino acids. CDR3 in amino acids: CASSQEPPPRGTDTQYF. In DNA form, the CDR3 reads TGCGCCAGCAGCCAAGAACCCCCCCCAAGGGGCACAGATACGCAGTATTTT.

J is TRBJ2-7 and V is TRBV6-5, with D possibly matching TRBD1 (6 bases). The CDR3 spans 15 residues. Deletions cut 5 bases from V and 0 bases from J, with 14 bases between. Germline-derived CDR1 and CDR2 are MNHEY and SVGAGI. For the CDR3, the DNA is TGTGCCAGCAGTACCACCGGGACACTCTCCTACGAGCAGTACTTC. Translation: CASSTTGTLSYEQYF.

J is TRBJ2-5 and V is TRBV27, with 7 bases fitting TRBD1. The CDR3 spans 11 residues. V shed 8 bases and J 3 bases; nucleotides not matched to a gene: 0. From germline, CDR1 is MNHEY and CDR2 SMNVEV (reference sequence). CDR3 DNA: TGTGCCAGCGGGACAGAAGAGACCCAGTACTTC. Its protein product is CASGTEETQYF.

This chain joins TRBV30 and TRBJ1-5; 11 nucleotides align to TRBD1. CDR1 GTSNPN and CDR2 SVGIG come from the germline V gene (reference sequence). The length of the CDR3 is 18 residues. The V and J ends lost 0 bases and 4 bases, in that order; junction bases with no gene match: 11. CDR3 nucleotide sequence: TGTGCCTGGAGTGTACGGTTATCCCGGGACAGGGGGAATCAGCCCCAGCATTTT. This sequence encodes CAWSVRLSRDRGNQPQHF.

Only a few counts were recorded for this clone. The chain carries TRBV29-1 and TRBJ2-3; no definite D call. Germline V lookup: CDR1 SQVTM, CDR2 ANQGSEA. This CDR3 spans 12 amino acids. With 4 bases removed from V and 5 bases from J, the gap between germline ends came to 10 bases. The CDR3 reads CSVGTWGDTQYF. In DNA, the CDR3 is TGCAGCGTTGGGACCTGGGGAGATACGCAGTATTTT.

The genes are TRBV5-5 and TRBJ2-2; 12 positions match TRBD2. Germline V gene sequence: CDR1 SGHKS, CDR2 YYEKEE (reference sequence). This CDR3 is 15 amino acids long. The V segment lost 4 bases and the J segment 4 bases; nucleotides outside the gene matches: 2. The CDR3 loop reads CASSTSGRSTGELFF. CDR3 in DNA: TGTGCCAGCAGCACTAGCGGGAGGAGCACCGGGGAGCTGTTTTTT.

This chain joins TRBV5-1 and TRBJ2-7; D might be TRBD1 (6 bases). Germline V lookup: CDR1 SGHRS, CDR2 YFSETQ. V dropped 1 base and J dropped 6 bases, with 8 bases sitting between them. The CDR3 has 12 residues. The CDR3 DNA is TGCGCCAGCAGCTTGCAGGGGTCCGAGCAGTACTTC. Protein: CASSLQGSEQYF.

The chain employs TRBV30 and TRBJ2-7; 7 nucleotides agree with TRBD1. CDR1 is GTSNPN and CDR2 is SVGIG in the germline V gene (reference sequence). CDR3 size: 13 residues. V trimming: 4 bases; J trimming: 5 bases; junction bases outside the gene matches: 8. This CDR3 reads CAWTSRGYNEQYF. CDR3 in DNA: TGTGCCTGGACGTCCAGGGGGTATAACGAGCAGTACTTC.

The CDR3 region is CASSVGVAGGYEQYF. CDR3 nucleotide sequence: TGTGCCAGCAGCGTAGGGGTAGCGGGCGGTTACGAGCAGTACTTC. J is TRBJ2-7 and V is TRBV9, with TRBD2 identical over 7 bases. With V trimmed by 0 bases and J by 4 bases, 7 bases remained unmatched. The CDR3 has 15 amino acids. The germline V gene encodes CDR1 SGDLS and CDR2 YYNGEE.

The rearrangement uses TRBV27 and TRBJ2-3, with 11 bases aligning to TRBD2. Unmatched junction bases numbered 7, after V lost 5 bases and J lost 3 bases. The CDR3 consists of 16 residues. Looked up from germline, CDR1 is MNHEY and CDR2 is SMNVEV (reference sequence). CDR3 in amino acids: CASSKAGLAGTDTQYF. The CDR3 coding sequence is TGTGCCAGCAGTAAAGCTGGACTAGCGGGTACAGATACGCAGTATTTT.

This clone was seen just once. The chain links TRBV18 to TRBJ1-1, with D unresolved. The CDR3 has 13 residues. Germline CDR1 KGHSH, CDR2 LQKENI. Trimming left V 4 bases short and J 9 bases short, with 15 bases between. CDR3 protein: CASSLVSERQAFF. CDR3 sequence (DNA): TGTGCCAGCTCACTAGTGTCGGAAAGGCAAGCTTTCTTT.

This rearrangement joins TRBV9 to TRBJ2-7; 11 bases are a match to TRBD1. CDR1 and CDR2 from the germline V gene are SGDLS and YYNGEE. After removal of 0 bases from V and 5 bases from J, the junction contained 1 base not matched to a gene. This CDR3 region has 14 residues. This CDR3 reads CASSVADRGHEQYF. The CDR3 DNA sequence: TGTGCCAGCAGCGTAGCGGACAGGGGGCACGAGCAGTACTTC.

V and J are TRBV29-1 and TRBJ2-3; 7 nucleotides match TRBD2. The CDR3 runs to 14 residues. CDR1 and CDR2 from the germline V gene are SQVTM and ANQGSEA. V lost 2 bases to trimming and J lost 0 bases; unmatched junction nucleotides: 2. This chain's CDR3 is CSVETGRSTDTQYF. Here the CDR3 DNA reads TGCAGCGTTGAAACCGGGAGGAGCACAGATACGCAGTATTTT.

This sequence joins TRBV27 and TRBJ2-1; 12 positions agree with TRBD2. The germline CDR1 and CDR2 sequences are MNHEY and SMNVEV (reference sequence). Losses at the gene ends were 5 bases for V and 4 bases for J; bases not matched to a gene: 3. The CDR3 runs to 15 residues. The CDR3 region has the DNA TGTGCCAGCAGTCGGACTAGCGGGAAATACAATGAGCAGTTCTTC. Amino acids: CASSRTSGKYNEQFF.

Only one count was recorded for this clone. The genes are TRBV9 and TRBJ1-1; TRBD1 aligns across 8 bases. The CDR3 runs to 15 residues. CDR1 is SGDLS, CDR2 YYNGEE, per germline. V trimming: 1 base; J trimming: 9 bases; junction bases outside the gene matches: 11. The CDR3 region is CASSVSGTGPRKAFF. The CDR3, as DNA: TGTGCCAGCAGCGTATCCGGGACAGGTCCTCGCAAAGCTTTCTTT.

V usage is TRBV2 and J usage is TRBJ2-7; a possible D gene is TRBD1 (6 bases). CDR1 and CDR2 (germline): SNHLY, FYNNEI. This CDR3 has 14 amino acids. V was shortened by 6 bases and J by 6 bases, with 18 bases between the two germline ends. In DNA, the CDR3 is TGTGCCAGCAGAGAAACAGGGTTCAACTTCGAGCAGTACTTC. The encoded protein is CASRETGFNFEQYF.

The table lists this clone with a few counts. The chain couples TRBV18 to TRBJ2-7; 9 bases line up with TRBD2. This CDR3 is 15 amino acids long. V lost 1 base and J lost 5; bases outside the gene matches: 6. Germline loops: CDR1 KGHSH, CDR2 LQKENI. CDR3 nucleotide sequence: TGTGCCAGCTCACCACGTCATAGCGGGAGAGACGAGCAGTACTTC. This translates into CASSPRHSGRDEQYF.

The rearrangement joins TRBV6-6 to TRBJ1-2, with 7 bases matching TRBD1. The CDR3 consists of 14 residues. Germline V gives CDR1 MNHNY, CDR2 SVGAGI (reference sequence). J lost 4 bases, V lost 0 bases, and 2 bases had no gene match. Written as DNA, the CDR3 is TGTGCCAGCAGTTACTCGCGGGACAGCTATGGCTACACCTTC. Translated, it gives CASSYSRDSYGYTF.

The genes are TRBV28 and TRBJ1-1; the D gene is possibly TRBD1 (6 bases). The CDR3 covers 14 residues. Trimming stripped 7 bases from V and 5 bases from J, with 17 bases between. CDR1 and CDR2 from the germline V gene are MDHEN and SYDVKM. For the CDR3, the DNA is TGTGCCAGCACCCCCGCCACAGGGTATACTGAAGCTTTCTTT. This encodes CASTPATGYTEAFF.

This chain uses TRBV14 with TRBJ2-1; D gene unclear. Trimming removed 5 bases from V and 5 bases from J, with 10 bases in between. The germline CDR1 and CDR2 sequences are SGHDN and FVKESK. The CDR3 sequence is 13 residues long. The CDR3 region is CASSSGPDNEQFF. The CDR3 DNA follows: TGTGCCAGCAGCTCCGGACCTGACAATGAGCAGTTCTTC.

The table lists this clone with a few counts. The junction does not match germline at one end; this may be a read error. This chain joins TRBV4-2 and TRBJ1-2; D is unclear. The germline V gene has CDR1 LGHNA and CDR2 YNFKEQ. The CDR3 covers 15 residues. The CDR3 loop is CASRQAQSQDYGYTF. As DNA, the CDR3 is TGTGCCAGCAGACAAGCTCAGAGCCAAGACTATGGCTACACCTTC.

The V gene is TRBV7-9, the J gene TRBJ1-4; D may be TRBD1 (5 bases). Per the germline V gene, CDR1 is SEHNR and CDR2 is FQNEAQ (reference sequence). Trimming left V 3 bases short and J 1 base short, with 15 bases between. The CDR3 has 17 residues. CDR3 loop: CASSFPRLRGTNEKLFF. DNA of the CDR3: TGTGCCAGCAGCTTTCCACGTCTGAGGGGAACTAATGAAAAACTGTTTTTT.

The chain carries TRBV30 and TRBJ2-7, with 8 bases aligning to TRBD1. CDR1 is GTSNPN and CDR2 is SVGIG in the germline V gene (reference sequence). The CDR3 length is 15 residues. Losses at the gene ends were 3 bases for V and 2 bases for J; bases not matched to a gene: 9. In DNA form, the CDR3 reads TGTGCCTGGAGCGCCTTGGACAGGGATACCTACGAGCAGTACTTC. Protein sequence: CAWSALDRDTYEQYF.